This TCR beta chain was found in a study of vaccination effects on CD4 cells after COVID-19. CDR1 and CDR2 from the germline V gene are LNHDA and SQIVND (reference sequence). The CDR3 sequence is 15 residues long. The germline V and J ends were trimmed by 2 bases and 4 bases, with 12 bases remaining between them. In the case of this clone: What it recognizes is unknown.

Prior to sequencing, the ViraFEST assay stimulated PBMC with viral peptide pools, which expanded the antigen-specific CD4+ T cells. CD4+ T cells were isolated after less than 13 days of culture. People in the vaccine group had not been infected with SARS-CoV-2 before, and their nucleocapsid antibodies were negative. Assay: immunoSEQ multiplex PCR; the TCRdb copy retains only in-frame clones and omits some. The sample lists about 22,000 clones, roughly four fifths occurring once. The chain has TRBV19 and TRBJ2-1; possibly TRBD2 for D (5 bases). The sequence came from a human donor who received a COVID-19 vaccine. The material sequenced was CD4+ T cells from PBMCs cultured with HCoV-NL63 spike peptides, taken before COVID-19 vaccination. The CDR3 bases are TGTGCCAGTAGTATAAGAGGGCTTGGGTACAATGAGCAGTTCTTC. This translates into CASSIRGLGYNEQFF.